A single sample is the source of the 9 T cell receptor beta chains below, sequenced in a study of a mutant IDH1 vaccine in newly diagnosed glioma. No antigens are known for them. Profiling relied on immunoSEQ multiplex PCR, and the TCRdb table lists in-frame clones only, not all of them. The table has tens of thousands of clones, about 81% seen once. Time point in this sample: week 5, during vaccination. Vaccination used 300 ug of mutant IDH1 20-mer peptide per dose, with topical imiquimod. This specimen was PBMCs, taken from a glioma patient whose treatment included an IDH1 peptide vaccine. These receptors came from a woman between 45 and 60 years old with glioma.

This sequence joins TRBV18 and TRBJ1-1; the D is unclear. This CDR3 has 13 residues. Germline V gene data show CDR1 as KGHSH and CDR2 as LQKENI. Deletions cut 4 bases from V and 3 bases from J, with 9 bases between. CDR3 nucleotide sequence: TGTGCCAGCTCACGTGGACGGGACACTGAAGCTTTCTTT. This gives the protein CASSRGRDTEAFF.

This clone was counted only a few times. This chain uses TRBV11-2 with TRBJ1-1; no definite D call. The germline V gene has CDR1 SGHAT and CDR2 FQNNGV. The CDR3 sequence is 13 residues long. Deletions cut 1 base from V and 3 bases from J, with 6 bases between. This CDR3 is CASSLGGHTEAFF. The CDR3 nucleotides read TGTGCCAGCAGCTTAGGTGGTCACACTGAAGCTTTCTTT.

This rearrangement joins TRBV6-5 to TRBJ1-2; D gene uncertain. Trimming took off 6 bases at V and 2 bases at J, with 10 bases between the two ends. This CDR3 has 13 residues. CDR1 and CDR2 (germline): MNHEY, SVGAGI. Written as DNA, the CDR3 is TGTGCCAGCAGCTCTTCGGCGAACTATGGCTACACCTTC. Translated, it gives CASSSSANYGYTF.

The J gene is TRBJ1-1, the V gene TRBV7-7; D unresolved. V lost 1 base and J lost 1, with 4 bases in between. The CDR3 consists of 13 residues. Per germline, CDR1 SSHAT and CDR2 FNYEAQ (reference sequence). CDR3 sequence (DNA): TGTGCCAGCAGCTTAGGGGAGAACACTGAAGCTTTCTTT. Translation: CASSLGENTEAFF.

The gene calls are TRBV5-1 and TRBJ2-7; D is unresolved. Trimming shortened V by 0 bases and J by 3 bases, and 7 bases separated the two germline ends. The CDR3 extends over 13 amino acids. The germline gives CDR1 SGHRS, CDR2 YFSETQ. CDR3 nucleotide sequence: TGCGCCAGCAGCTTGGTCGGTCTCTACGAGCAGTACTTC. Amino acids: CASSLVGLYEQYF.

This clone came up a few times. The gene calls are TRBV28 and TRBJ1-1; no firm D call. CDR3 length equals 11 residues. Trimming left V 5 bases short and J 7 bases short, with 8 bases between. Germline V gives CDR1 MDHEN, CDR2 SYDVKM. The CDR3: CASSGKGEAFF. The CDR3 region has the DNA TGTGCCAGCAGTGGAAAAGGTGAAGCTTTCTTT.

The CDR3 DNA reads as TGTGCCAGCAGCCGGGTGGGCGGCCTGATCTCTGGGGCCAACGTCCTGACTTTC. This sequence encodes CASSRVGGLISGANVLTF. The chain couples TRBV7-8 to TRBJ2-6; D unclear. Germline V gene lookup returns CDR1 SGHVS and CDR2 FQNEAQ. The ends were cut back, 5 bases at V and 0 bases at J, with 17 bases in the middle. The CDR3 spans 18 residues.

This clone has only one observation. V is TRBV9 and J is TRBJ2-6, with 9 bases that match TRBD1. Germline V gene lookup returns CDR1 SGDLS and CDR2 YYNGEE. Trimming cost V 4 bases and J 2 bases; bases outside gene matches: 13. The CDR3 is 19 amino acids. This CDR3 reads CASSPQGTGTLPGANVLTF. CDR3 nucleotide sequence: TGTGCCAGCAGCCCTCAGGGGACAGGGACTCTCCCTGGGGCCAACGTCCTGACTTTC.

This clone was observed a handful of times. The J gene is TRBJ1-3, the V gene TRBV9; TRBD1 might be the D (5 bases). Trimming shortened V by 3 bases and J by 2 bases, and 6 bases separated the two germline ends. Germline CDR1 is SGDLS and CDR2 is YYNGEE. This CDR3 contains 13 residues. Here the CDR3 reads CASSEGPGNTIYF. The CDR3 DNA reads as TGTGCCAGCAGCGAGGGACCTGGAAACACCATATATTTT.